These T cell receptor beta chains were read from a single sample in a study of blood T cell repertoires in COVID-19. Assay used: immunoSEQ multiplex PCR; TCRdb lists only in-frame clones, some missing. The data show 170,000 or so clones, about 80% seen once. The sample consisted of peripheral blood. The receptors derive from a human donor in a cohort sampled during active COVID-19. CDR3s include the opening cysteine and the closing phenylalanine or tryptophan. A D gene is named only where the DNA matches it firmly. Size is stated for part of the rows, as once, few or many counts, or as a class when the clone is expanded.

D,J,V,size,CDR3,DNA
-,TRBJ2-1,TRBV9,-,CASSVVGGQSNEQFF,TGTGCCAGCAGCGTAGTGGGTGGACAGAGCAATGAGCAGTTCTTC
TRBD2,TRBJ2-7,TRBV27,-,CASSSVAGANEQYF,TGTGCCAGCAGTTCCGTAGCGGGAGCTAACGAGCAGTACTTC
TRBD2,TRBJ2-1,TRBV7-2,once,CASSPSRGGTNEQFF,TGTGCCAGCAGCCCGTCGCGGGGGGGGACGAATGAGCAGTTCTTC
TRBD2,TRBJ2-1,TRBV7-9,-,CASSLEERGGSYNEQFF,TGTGCCAGCAGCTTAGAGGAGCGGGGGGGCTCCTACAATGAGCAGTTCTTC
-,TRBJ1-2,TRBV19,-,CASSPRGDRPVPGNYGYTF,TGTGCCAGTAGTCCCCGGGGCGACAGGCCAGTACCAGGGAACTATGGCTACACCTTC
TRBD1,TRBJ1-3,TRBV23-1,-,CASSHPTGAFSGNTIYF,TGCGCCAGCAGTCACCCTACAGGGGCCTTCTCTGGAAACACCATATATTTT
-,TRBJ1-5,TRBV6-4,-,CASSPEVNQPQHF,TGTGCCAGCAGCCCAGAGGTCAATCAGCCCCAGCATTTT
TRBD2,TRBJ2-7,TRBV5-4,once,CASSLGASGAYEQYF,TGTGCCAGCAGCCTGGGCGCTAGCGGAGCCTACGAGCAGTACTTC
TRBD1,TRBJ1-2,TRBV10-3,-,CAISESTRGQGAGYTF,TGTGCCATCAGTGAGTCGACTCGGGGACAGGGGGCTGGCTACACCTTC
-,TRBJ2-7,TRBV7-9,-,CASSLALRPYEQYF,TGTGCCAGCAGCTTAGCCCTGCGGCCCTACGAGCAGTACTTC
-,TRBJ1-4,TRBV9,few,CASSVLDGNNEKLFF,TGTGCCAGCAGCGTACTAGACGGAAATAATGAAAAACTGTTTTTT
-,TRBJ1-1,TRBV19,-,CASSIYGGGGNTEAFF,TGTGCCAGTAGTATTTATGGAGGCGGTGGAAACACTGAAGCTTTCTTT
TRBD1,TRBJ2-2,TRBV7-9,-,CASSLAQGVGTGELFF,TGTGCCAGCAGCTTAGCACAGGGGGTTGGCACCGGGGAGCTGTTTTTT
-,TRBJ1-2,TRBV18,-,CASSPPARHGYTF,TGTGCCAGCTCACCACCGGCCAGGCATGGCTACACCTTC
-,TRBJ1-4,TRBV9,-,CASSEGHFNEKLFF,TGTGCCAGCAGTGAGGGACACTTCAATGAAAAACTGTTTTTT
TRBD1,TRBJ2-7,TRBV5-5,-,CASSWTDRASYEQYF,TGTGCCAGCAGCTGGACGGACAGGGCATCCTACGAGCAGTACTTC
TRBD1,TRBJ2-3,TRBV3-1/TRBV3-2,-,CASSQLTGGRTDTQYF,TGTGCCAGCAGCCAACTGACAGGGGGCCGCACAGATACGCAGTATTTT
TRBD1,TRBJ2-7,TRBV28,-,CASKSSGTDYEQYF,TGTGCCAGCAAATCATCGGGGACAGACTACGAGCAGTACTTC
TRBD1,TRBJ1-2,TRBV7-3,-,CASSLGTGNDGYTF,TGTGCCAGCAGCTTAGGGACAGGGAACGATGGCTACACCTTC
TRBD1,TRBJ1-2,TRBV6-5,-,CASSYGTEISGYTF,TGTGCCAGCAGTTACGGGACAGAGATAAGTGGCTACACCTTC
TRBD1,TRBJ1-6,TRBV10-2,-,CASSESTGGIHPLHF,TGCGCCAGCAGTGAGTCGACAGGGGGAATTCACCCCCTCCACTTT
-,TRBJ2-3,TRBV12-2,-,CASRARTSGRGDTQYF,TGTGCAAGTCGCGCTAGGACTAGCGGGAGGGGTGATACGCAGTATTTT
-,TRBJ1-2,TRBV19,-,CASSIGGEGTYGYTF,TGTGCCAGTAGTATAGGAGGGGAGGGCACCTATGGCTACACCTTC
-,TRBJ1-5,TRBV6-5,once,CASSSGQIGSQPQHF,TGTGCCAGCAGTTCCGGACAGATAGGTAGTCAGCCCCAGCATTTT
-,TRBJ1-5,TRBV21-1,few,CASSQSSGGINQPQHF,TGTGCCAGCAGTCAGTCCTCGGGGGGGATCAATCAGCCCCAGCATTTT
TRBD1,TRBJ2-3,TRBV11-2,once,CASSLSTGSWTDTQYF,TGTGCCAGCAGCTTATCGACAGGGAGTTGGACAGATACGCAGTATTTT
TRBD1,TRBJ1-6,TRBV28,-,CASSFGDRGNSPLHF,TGTGCCAGCAGTTTCGGAGACAGGGGTAATTCACCCCTCCACTTT
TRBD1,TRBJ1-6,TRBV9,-,CASSEQGAGSPLHF,TGTGCCAGCAGCGAACAGGGGGCGGGTTCACCCCTCCACTTT
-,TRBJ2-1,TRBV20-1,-,CSARYYNEQFF,TGCAGTGCGCGGTACTACAATGAGCAGTTCTTC